This TCR beta chain was profiled in a study of human T cells and chemical hapten exposure. Turning to the study itself: All through the roughly 25-week study, the scalp of each patient received diphenylcyclopropenone doses weekly. Reading of the patch tests, which applied 0.01% DPC to the upper back, occurred at 6 days. General study findings and limits: Every donor had alopecia, and their immune response may therefore differ from healthy people's.

Each CDR3 protein is one row after TCRdb ran MiXCR on the RACE reads. The top ten hold around 6% of the sample, which has roughly 380,000 distinct CDR3 sequences, about 6% seen once. With V trimmed by 4 bases and J by 1 base, 4 bases remained unmatched. The CDR3 runs to 14 residues. Germline V gene sequence: CDR1 SEHNR, CDR2 FQNEAQ (reference sequence). This clonotype was recorded a few times. The antigen remains undetermined. Time point given: patch test 2, 6 weeks after DPC sensitization. Documented treatment: therapeutic diphenylcyclopropenone sensitization with weekly scalp DPC. The template was total RNA from unfractionated whole blood.

The receptor was derived from a woman younger than 35 with alopecia areata. Some clones in this sample may be carry-over from other donors' samples. This specimen was whole blood, taken in connection with sensitization to the hapten diphenylcyclopropenone (DPC). The chain recombines TRBV7-9 with TRBJ2-7, with 7 bases identical to TRBD1. CDR3 bases: TGTGCCAGCAGCTCGGACAGGAAATCCTACGAGCAGTACTTC. Translation: CASSSDRKSYEQYF.